Sequencing of this T cell receptor (beta chain) was carried out in a study of OX40 agonist ivuxolimab in advanced cancers. The CDR3 has 16 amino acids. Germline CDR1 is MDHEN and CDR2 is SYDVKM. The trim removed 5 bases at V and 0 bases at J, leaving 5 bases unmatched. Repertoires were generated with immunoSEQ multiplex PCR, while TCRdb's copy carries only in-frame clones and drops some. Of about 120,000 clones listed, 75% to 90% are singletons. Source: CD4+ or CD8+ T cells sorted from blood, taken in a trial of the OX40 agonist ivuxolimab. The sequence came from an adult with an advanced solid tumor such as melanoma, head and neck, liver or kidney cancer. This rearrangement joins TRBV28 to TRBJ2-3; TRBD2 aligns across 10 bases. CDR3 DNA sequence: TGTGCCAGCAGTGACCCGGGACTAGCGAGCACAGATACGCAGTATTTT. Residues: CASSDPGLASTDTQYF.